This TCR beta chain was recorded in a study of T cell responses to AZD1222 COVID-19 vaccine. Notes on the study in general: Epitopes outside B.1.351 and B.1.1.7 mutated regions reportedly drew nearly half of spike TCRs.

Regarding this clone: Its antigen is currently unknown.

Germline CDR1 reads SGDLS; CDR2 reads YYNGEE. V gave up 4 bases and J gave up 7 bases; unmatched junction bases: 9. The CDR3 sequence is 15 residues long. Produced via immunoSEQ multiplex PCR; TCRdb's table is partial and in-frame only. This table has 150,000 or so clones, roughly 90% appearing once. The clonotype was recovered from an adult in good health. The starting material was peripheral blood, obtained on day 0 of AZD1222 vaccination. The gene calls are TRBV9 and TRBJ1-4; the match to TRBD1 covers 8 bases. CDR3 sequence: CASSSEQGGREKLFF. The CDR3 bases are TGTGCCAGCAGCTCAGAACAGGGGGGTCGTGAAAAACTGTTTTTT.